The 27 T cell receptor beta chains reported below all come from one sample, sequenced in a study of blood T cell repertoires in COVID-19. Method: immunoSEQ multiplex PCR; TCRdb's copy keeps in-frame clones and lacks some. The sample lists around 160,000 clones, approximately 80% occurring once. Sequencing used PBMCs or T cells enriched from blood (not recorded which). Receptors were obtained from a woman in her sixties who had recovered from COVID-19.

This clone was detected only once. The chain recombines TRBV7-6 with TRBJ2-1; 7 bases align to TRBD1. The CDR3 totals 17 residues. The germline V gene encodes CDR1 SGHVS and CDR2 FNYEAQ. The V and J ends lost 5 bases and 4 bases, in that order; junction bases with no gene match: 14. DNA for the CDR3: TGTGCCAGCAGCCGCTTCGGGGACAGACTTACATACAATGAGCAGTTCTTC. Translation: CASSRFGDRLTYNEQFF.

The chain is built from TRBV5-8 and TRBJ2-2, with TRBD1 matching over 9 bases. This CDR3 comprises 15 residues. Per germline, CDR1 SGHTS and CDR2 YDEGEE. Germline trimming cut 4 bases from V and 6 bases from J; bases unmatched to any gene: 7. CDR3 loop: CASSKRQGGAGELFF. CDR3 nucleotides: TGTGCCAGCAGCAAGAGACAGGGGGGGGCCGGGGAGCTGTTTTTT.

DNA for the CDR3: TGTGCCAGCAGCCAAGATCAGGCAGGCGGCTACACCTTC. This gives the protein CASSQDQAGGYTF. V gene TRBV3-1 (or the pseudogene TRBV3-2) combines with J gene TRBJ1-2; D call uncertain. Trimming took off 0 bases at V and 8 bases at J, with 10 bases between the two ends. Per the germline V gene, CDR1 is LGHDT and CDR2 is YNNKEL (reference sequence). This CDR3 has 13 amino acids.

This chain links TRBV28 with TRBJ1-4; the D is unclear. CDR3 size: 15 residues. The V and J ends lost 5 bases and 8 bases respectively, with 18 bases between them. Germline V lookup: CDR1 MDHEN, CDR2 SYDVKM. The CDR3 reads CASSPPPSVGEKLFF. DNA of the CDR3: TGTGCCAGCAGTCCCCCTCCCAGTGTCGGGGAAAAACTGTTTTTT.

The chain couples TRBV6-5 to TRBJ2-7, with 7 bases that match TRBD2. CDR1 is MNHEY, CDR2 SVGAGI, per germline. The CDR3 covers 16 residues. The ends lost 2 bases at V and 2 bases at J; junction bases unmatched: 9. The CDR3 region is CASSYEGGTPTYEQYF. CDR3 DNA sequence: TGTGCCAGCAGTTACGAGGGAGGGACTCCCACCTACGAGCAGTACTTC.

The genes are TRBV5-6 and TRBJ1-5; possible D gene TRBD1, 5 bases. V lost 2 bases to trimming and J lost 3 bases, with 15 bases between them. CDR1 and CDR2 (germline): SGHDT, YYEEEE. CDR3 size: 16 residues. In DNA, the CDR3 is TGTGCCAGCAGCTTAGCCGGGGCGGGATCCAATCAGCCCCAGCATTTT. This translates into CASSLAGAGSNQPQHF.

This chain joins TRBV15 and TRBJ2-7; 7 nucleotides agree with TRBD2. Losses at the gene ends were 1 base for V and 3 bases for J; bases not matched to a gene: 12. Germline V gene lookup returns CDR1 LNHNV and CDR2 YYDKDF (reference sequence). CDR3 size: 17 residues. CDR3 nucleotides: TGTGCCACCAGCAGAGGGGCCCGGGACGGGGGGTTCTACGAGCAGTACTTC. This encodes CATSRGARDGGFYEQYF.

This clone has just a few counts. The chain employs TRBV6-5 and TRBJ2-1, with a tentative D call TRBD2 (5 bases). CDR1 is MNHEY and CDR2 is SVGAGI in the germline V gene. This CDR3 comprises 15 residues. Trimming took off 6 bases at V and 4 bases at J, with 16 bases between the two ends. The DNA for the CDR3 is TGTGCCAGCAGGGAGAGCGGAAATCAGTACAATGAGCAGTTCTTC. Its protein product is CASRESGNQYNEQFF.

The rearrangement joins TRBV7-9 to TRBJ2-2; D is uncertain. This CDR3 contains 13 residues. V lost 1 base and J lost 6, with 6 bases in between. Germline loops: CDR1 SEHNR, CDR2 FQNEAQ (reference sequence). In DNA, the CDR3 is TGTGCCAGCAGCTTAGAAGCCGCCGGGGAGCTGTTTTTT. As protein: CASSLEAAGELFF. The full variable domain, completed using reference TRBV7-9 and TRBJ2-2, is DTGVSQNPRHKITKRGQNVTFRCDPISEHNRLYWYRQTLGQGPEFLTYFQNEAQLEKSRLLSDRFSAERPKGSFSTLEIQRTEQGDSAMYLCASSLEAAGELFFGEGSRLTVL.

V is TRBV9 and J is TRBJ1-2, with TRBD1 identical over 8 bases. CDR1 and CDR2 (germline): SGDLS, YYNGEE. With 5 bases clipped from V and 8 bases from J, the junction kept 14 bases outside the gene matches. There are 15 residues in the CDR3. In nucleotides, the CDR3 is TGTGCCAGCAGTGATTCTACCCAGGGGGCTGGCGGCTACACCTTC. It encodes CASSDSTQGAGGYTF. The complete variable domain, with remaining parts taken from reference TRBV9 and TRBJ1-2, reads DSGVTQTPKHLITATGQRVTLRCSPRSGDLSVYWYQQSLDQGLQFLIQYYNGEERAKGNILERFSAQQFPDLHSELNLSSLELGDSALYFCASSDSTQGAGGYTFGSGTRLTVV.

V and J are TRBV7-9 and TRBJ2-1; maybe TRBD2 (5 bases). Trimming left V 0 bases short and J 8 bases short, with 17 bases between. The germline V gene has CDR1 SEHNR and CDR2 FQNEAQ (reference sequence). This CDR3 is 16 amino acids long. CDR3 DNA sequence: TGTGCCAGCAGCTTAGCGCCGGCTAGCAGCAGCCATGAGCAGTTCTTC. Encoded protein: CASSLAPASSSHEQFF.

The chain recombines TRBV12-3 or TRBV12-4 with TRBJ2-1; no definite D call. This CDR3 comprises 13 residues. Trimming cost V 3 bases and J 3 bases, with 6 bases left between them. CDR3 amino acids: CASSLASYNEQFF. The CDR3 region has the DNA TGTGCCAGCAGTTTGGCCAGCTACAATGAGCAGTTCTTC.

This rearrangement joins TRBV20-1 to TRBJ2-3, with D perhaps TRBD1 (6 bases). The germline V and J ends were trimmed by 0 bases and 14 bases, with 12 bases remaining between them. CDR1 DFQATT and CDR2 SNEGSKA come from the germline V gene (reference sequence). CDR3 size: 11 residues. The CDR3 loop reads CSARDQGHAYF. CDR3 nucleotide sequence: TGCAGTGCTAGAGATCAGGGACATGCGTATTTT.

This chain connects TRBV2 to TRBJ1-1; TRBD1 matches 8 bases. The CDR3 runs to 14 residues. Germline-derived CDR1 and CDR2 are SNHLY and FYNNEI. V gave up 6 bases and J gave up 8 bases; unmatched junction bases: 11. For the CDR3, the DNA is TGTGCCAGCAGCCTATCGACAGGGGTGGGGGAAGCTTTCTTT. Its translation is CASSLSTGVGEAFF.

The rearrangement uses TRBV19 and TRBJ2-3; perhaps TRBD2 as D (5 bases). The CDR3 has 18 residues. Between the trimmed V and J ends, which lost 4 bases and 0 bases, there was a span of 20 bases. Germline-derived CDR1 and CDR2 are LNHDA and SQIVND (reference sequence). This chain's CDR3 is CASSTGWRGRRSTDTQYF. In nucleotides, the CDR3 is TGTGCCAGTAGTACCGGTTGGAGAGGGAGAAGAAGCACAGATACGCAGTATTTT.

The chain is built from TRBV6-5 and TRBJ1-1, with D tentatively TRBD1 (6 bases). The V end was cut by 7 bases, the J end by 5 bases, with 14 bases between. Per germline, CDR1 MNHEY and CDR2 SVGAGI. The CDR3 consists of 13 residues. The CDR3 is CASTGHQGTEAFF. The CDR3, as DNA: TGTGCCAGCACGGGTCACCAGGGGACTGAAGCTTTCTTT.

V gene TRBV7-3 combines with J gene TRBJ2-3; D remains unclear. The CDR3 has 17 amino acids. Trimming took 4 bases from V and 5 from J, leaving 22 bases between them. The germline gives CDR1 SGHTA, CDR2 FQGTGA. The CDR3, as DNA: TGTGCCAGCAGCTACCCTCGAGCCTCCCGTGAGGAAGATACGCAGTATTTT. This translates into CASSYPRASREEDTQYF.

The rearrangement joins TRBV18 to TRBJ2-3, with 7 bases fitting TRBD2. This CDR3 spans 15 amino acids. V dropped 3 bases and J dropped 5; count of bases not matched to a gene: 8. Germline CDR1 reads KGHSH; CDR2 reads LQKENI. CDR3 nucleotide sequence: TGTGCCAGCTCACCGGAAATCAAGCGGGGAGATACGCAGTATTTT. Residues: CASSPEIKRGDTQYF.

The chain has TRBV4-1 and TRBJ1-2; D may be TRBD1 (5 bases). The CDR3 consists of 15 residues. V gave up 1 base and J gave up 2 bases, with 11 bases separating them. Germline CDR1 and CDR2: MGHRA and YSYEKL. The CDR3 sequence is CASSQAGTLNYGYTF. CDR3 DNA sequence: TGCGCCAGCAGCCAAGCGGGGACTCTAAACTATGGCTACACCTTC.

The chain links TRBV10-3 to TRBJ1-3; 7 bases match TRBD1. From germline, CDR1 is ENHRY and CDR2 SYGVKD. The CDR3 totals 14 residues. The ends lost 8 bases at V and 2 bases at J; junction bases unmatched: 6. This CDR3 is CAISPTGTGNTIYF. The CDR3 nucleotides are TGTGCCATCTCCCCGACAGGGACTGGAAACACCATATATTTT.

The chain links TRBV30 to TRBJ2-5; 8 nucleotides agree with TRBD2. Germline V gene sequence: CDR1 GTSNPN, CDR2 SVGIG (reference sequence). V was pared by 3 bases and J by 5 bases, with 8 bases of the junction left unmatched. The CDR3 runs 14 residues. CDR3 coding DNA: TGTGCCTGGAGCGCGGGACTAGATGGGGAGACCCAGTACTTC. Protein product: CAWSAGLDGETQYF.

This chain links TRBV11-3 with TRBJ1-6; D perhaps matches TRBD1 (5 bases). Trimming left V 4 bases short and J 10 bases short, with 14 bases between. The CDR3 has 14 amino acids. From germline, CDR1 is SGHNT and CDR2 YENEEA. In DNA, the CDR3 is TGTGCCAGCAGCTCCGGCAGGGTAGGCTCACCCCTCCACTTT. This translates into CASSSGRVGSPLHF.

The chain joins TRBV4-1 to TRBJ2-7; 9 bases match TRBD1. In germline, CDR1 is MGHRA, CDR2 YSYEKL. The CDR3 consists of 16 residues. The junction had 12 bases not matched to a gene; V was cut back by 4 bases and J by 5 bases. The CDR3 nucleotides are TGCGCCAGCAGCCGATTTGGACAGGGGTTTTTTCACGAGCAGTACTTC. Residues: CASSRFGQGFFHEQYF.

The rearrangement links TRBV27 to TRBJ1-5; 7 bases are shared with TRBD1. This CDR3 has 13 residues. The V gene end was trimmed by 4 bases and the J gene end by 7 bases; junction bases not matched to a gene: 4. CDR1 and CDR2 from the germline V gene are MNHEY and SMNVEV (reference sequence). The CDR3 coding sequence is TGTGCCAGCAGTTCGGACAGGCGGCAGCCCCAGCATTTT. Amino acids: CASSSDRRQPQHF.

The rearrangement uses TRBV29-1 and TRBJ1-1, with 7 nucleotides matching TRBD1. J was trimmed by 1 base and V by 6 bases; bases with no gene match: 11. The CDR3 consists of 15 residues. Germline CDR1 reads SQVTM; CDR2 reads ANQGSEA. The CDR3 DNA sequence: TGCAGCGTAGAGACAGGGATGGGATCGAACACTGAAGCTTTCTTT. It is translated as CSVETGMGSNTEAFF.

This clone was counted between two and nine times. V and J are TRBV10-3 and TRBJ1-1; D is uncertain. Trimming removed 4 bases from V and 0 bases from J, with 9 bases in between. Germline V gene sequence: CDR1 ENHRY, CDR2 SYGVKD. CDR3 length: 14 amino acids. The CDR3 sequence: CAISASRMNTEAFF. The CDR3 bases are TGTGCCATCAGTGCTTCTAGGATGAACACTGAAGCTTTCTTT.

The sample holds a few counts of this clone. The chain joins TRBV25-1 to TRBJ1-1, with 9 bases lining up with TRBD1. The CDR3 is 12 residues long. Looked up from germline, CDR1 is MGHDK and CDR2 is SYGVNS. V lost 6 bases to trimming and J lost 11 bases; unmatched junction nucleotides: 7. CDR3 amino acids: CASRQGAISAFF. The CDR3 DNA reads as TGTGCCAGCAGACAGGGGGCGATTTCCGCTTTCTTT.